This T cell receptor (beta chain) was retrieved from a study of OX40 agonist ivuxolimab in advanced cancers. Study at large: The drug used for patients, ivuxolimab, was an agonistic anti-OX40 (CD134) antibody. Those enrolled were roughly 80% male, with a mean age of around 60 years and ages from about 20 to 79.

Unmatched junction bases numbered 7, after V lost 5 bases and J lost 0 bases. Looked up from germline, CDR1 is LNHDA and CDR2 is SQIVND (reference sequence). This CDR3 has 18 residues. The cohort excluded patients with autoimmune disease history or systemic immunosuppression. Blood samples were obtained at baseline, cycle 4 day 1, and cycle 7 day 1. The repertoire was sequenced with immunoSEQ multiplex PCR; TCRdb's copy has only in-frame clones and lacks some. The data show more than 40,000 clones, roughly four fifths seen once. Sample: CD4+ or CD8+ T cells sorted from blood, taken in a trial of the OX40 agonist ivuxolimab. V is TRBV19 and J is TRBJ2-3, with 14 bases matching TRBD2. The source of this sequence is an adult with an advanced solid tumor such as melanoma, head and neck, liver or kidney cancer. As DNA, the CDR3 is TGTGCCAGTAGTGGGGGGACTAGCGGGAGTCCTAGCACAGATACGCAGTATTTT. Protein: CASSGGTSGSPSTDTQYF.